These 29 T cell receptor beta chains originate from one sample sequenced in a study of OX40 agonist ivuxolimab in advanced cancers. Assay: immunoSEQ multiplex PCR; the TCRdb copy retains only in-frame clones and omits some. The sample lists about 6,300 clones; approximately 70% were seen once. Sequencing used CD4+ or CD8+ T cells sorted from blood, obtained in a trial of the OX40 agonist ivuxolimab. These receptors came from an adult with an advanced solid tumor such as melanoma, head and neck, liver or kidney cancer.

This clone has just a few counts. This chain connects TRBV6-1 to TRBJ2-5, with D possibly TRBD1 on 5 matching bases. This CDR3 spans 15 amino acids. V was cut by 4 bases and J by 5 bases, with 17 bases left in between. Germline V gene sequence: CDR1 MNHNS, CDR2 SASEGT. The CDR3 sequence: CASSGQWGLGETQYF. The CDR3 DNA follows: TGTGCCAGCAGTGGACAGTGGGGATTAGGGGAGACCCAGTACTTC.

The genes are TRBV5-1 and TRBJ2-5; 8 bases match TRBD1. CDR1 SGHRS and CDR2 YFSETQ come from the germline V gene. This CDR3 is 15 amino acids long. V dropped 3 bases and J dropped 2; count of bases not matched to a gene: 6. This CDR3 reads CASSWGQAEQETQYF. CDR3 bases: TGCGCCAGCAGCTGGGGACAGGCGGAGCAAGAGACCCAGTACTTC.

V and J are TRBV6-5 and TRBJ2-3; D ambiguous. This CDR3 comprises 13 residues. Trimming took off 6 bases at V and 4 bases at J, with 11 bases between the two ends. CDR1 is MNHEY and CDR2 is SVGAGI in the germline V gene. The CDR3 is CASRSRYADTQYF. The CDR3 DNA sequence: TGTGCCAGCAGGTCCCGTTACGCAGATACGCAGTATTTT.

The chain recombines TRBV9 with TRBJ2-7; a weak D match, TRBD1 (6 bases). Germline V gives CDR1 SGDLS, CDR2 YYNGEE. This CDR3 spans 15 amino acids. V lost 7 bases to trimming and J lost 0 bases, with 17 bases between them. CDR3 coding DNA: TGTGCCAGCGGGCCTTACCGGGACAACTCCTACGAGCAGTACTTC. Residues: CASGPYRDNSYEQYF. The full variable domain, its missing parts supplied by reference TRBV9 and TRBJ2-7, is DSGVTQTPKHLITATGQRVTLRCSPRSGDLSVYWYQQSLDQGLQFLIQYYNGEERAKGNILERFSAQQFPDLHSELNLSSLELGDSALYFCASGPYRDNSYEQYFGPGTRLTVT.

The gene calls are TRBV7-4 and TRBJ2-7, with 9 bases identical to TRBD2. V lost 5 bases, J lost 0 bases, and 11 bases stayed unmatched. The CDR3 runs 17 residues. The germline CDR1 and CDR2 sequences are SGHVT and SQSDAQ. Here the CDR3 DNA reads TGTGCCAGCAGCCCCGGAGGAGCGGGAGGTTTCTCCTACGAGCAGTACTTC. This sequence encodes CASSPGGAGGFSYEQYF. Filled out from reference TRBV7-4 and TRBJ2-7, the complete variable domain reads GAGVSQSPRYKVAKRGRDVALRCDSISGHVTLYWYRQTLGQGSEVLTYSQSDAQRDKSGRPSGRFSAERPERSVSTLKIQRTEQGDSAVYLCASSPGGAGGFSYEQYFGPGTRLTVT.

The rearrangement links TRBV6-1 to TRBJ2-7; D perhaps matches TRBD1 (5 bases). The CDR3 is 13 amino acids. Germline V CDR1 and CDR2: MNHNS, SASEGT. V was shortened by 10 bases and J by 0 bases, with 13 bases between the two germline ends. The CDR3 nucleotides are TGTGCCACTACAGGTCAAAGCTCCTACGAGCAGTACTTC. It yields the protein CATTGQSSYEQYF.

The chain recombines TRBV5-6 with TRBJ2-2, with no clear D. Trimming shortened V by 2 bases and J by 1 base, and 6 bases separated the two germline ends. CDR3 length: 14 amino acids. From germline, CDR1 is SGHDT and CDR2 YYEEEE. In nucleotides, the CDR3 is TGTGCCAGCAGCTTAGGGTGGAACACCGGGGAGCTGTTTTTT. Translation gives CASSLGWNTGELFF.

This chain links TRBV4-2 with TRBJ2-1; D not certain. V dropped 1 base and J dropped 0 bases, with 7 bases sitting between them. The CDR3 is made up of 15 amino acids. CDR1 and CDR2 from the germline V gene are LGHNA and YNFKEQ. The CDR3 nucleotides are TGTGCCAGCAGCCAAGGAGCGAGCTCCTACAATGAGCAGTTCTTC. This translates into CASSQGASSYNEQFF.

The gene calls are TRBV6-1 and TRBJ1-1; D unclear. The CDR3 length is 14 residues. The germline V gene encodes CDR1 MNHNS and CDR2 SASEGT. Trimming shortened V by 6 bases and J by 3 bases, and 14 bases separated the two germline ends. This chain's CDR3 is CASSDPGWDTEAFF. The CDR3 DNA is TGTGCCAGCAGCGACCCGGGTTGGGACACTGAAGCTTTCTTT.

The count of this clone is one. The chain carries TRBV28 and TRBJ2-3; TRBD2 agrees at 7 bases. This CDR3 is built from 14 residues. The germline V gene encodes CDR1 MDHEN and CDR2 SYDVKM. V lost 1 base to trimming and J lost 5 bases; unmatched junction nucleotides: 3. In DNA, the CDR3 is TGTGCCAGCAGTTTATATGGGGGGGAAGATACGCAGTATTTT. Translated: CASSLYGGEDTQYF.

The V call is TRBV2, the J call TRBJ1-2; D not certain. This CDR3 spans 14 amino acids. Trimming took 4 bases from V and 8 from J, leaving 17 bases between them. Germline CDR1 and CDR2: SNHLY and FYNNEI. Here the CDR3 DNA reads TGTGCCAGCAGTGTGGGGTTTCCCTCCGGGGGCTACACCTTC. It codes for CASSVGFPSGGYTF.

The table lists this clone with a few counts. V gene TRBV7-9 combines with J gene TRBJ2-7, with no clear D. The germline V gene encodes CDR1 SEHNR and CDR2 FQNEAQ (reference sequence). CDR3 size: 15 residues. The V and J ends lost 5 bases and 6 bases respectively, with 20 bases between them. CDR3 protein: CASSPTALGIVEQYF. The CDR3 DNA reads TGTGCCAGCAGCCCAACGGCCTTGGGTATTGTCGAGCAGTACTTC.

V is TRBV9 and J is TRBJ1-6, with D perhaps TRBD1 (6 bases). Germline CDR1 SGDLS, CDR2 YYNGEE. The CDR3 loop spans 19 amino acids. The germline V and J ends were trimmed by 3 bases and 4 bases, with 23 bases remaining between them. CDR3 protein: CASSEGENRQAAYNSPLHF. The CDR3, as DNA: TGTGCCAGCAGCGAAGGAGAGAACCGACAGGCGGCTTATAATTCACCCCTCCACTTT.

The chain uses TRBV7-3 and TRBJ2-1; TRBD1 aligns across 7 bases. This CDR3 is built from 12 residues. Germline V CDR1 and CDR2: SGHTA, FQGTGA. V gave up 5 bases and J gave up 10 bases; unmatched junction bases: 5. CDR3 in amino acids: CASSQGTAEQFF. DNA for the CDR3: TGTGCCAGCAGCCAGGGGACAGCGGAGCAGTTCTTC. Variable domain in full (rest from reference TRBV7-3 and TRBJ2-1): GAGVSQTPSNKVTEKGKYVELRCDPISGHTALYWYRQSLGQGPEFLIYFQGTGAADDSGLPNDRFFAVRPEGSVSTLKIQRTERGDSAVYLCASSQGTAEQFFGPGTRLTVL.

This clone came up once. The gene calls are TRBV20-1 and TRBJ1-1; tentatively, D is TRBD1 (6 bases). The ends were cut back, 6 bases at V and 4 bases at J, with 9 bases in the middle. Germline V gene data show CDR1 as DFQATT and CDR2 as SNEGSKA (reference sequence). CDR3 size: 11 residues. The CDR3 here is CSATGITEAFF. Written as DNA, the CDR3 is TGCAGTGCAACAGGGATCACTGAAGCTTTCTTT.

This chain links TRBV7-6 with TRBJ1-4; unclear D gene. The germline gives CDR1 SGHVS, CDR2 FNYEAQ. Trimming stripped 1 base from V and 3 bases from J, with 3 bases between. The CDR3 is 13 amino acids. The CDR3 sequence is CASSLGANEKLFF. The CDR3 DNA is TGTGCCAGCAGCTTAGGGGCTAATGAAAAACTGTTTTTT.

The chain has TRBV7-9 and TRBJ2-3; D could derive from TRBD1 or TRBD2 (5 bases each). The V end lost 3 bases, the J end lost 0 bases, and 13 bases lay between the germline ends. Germline loops: CDR1 SEHNR, CDR2 FQNEAQ (reference sequence). The CDR3 covers 16 residues. CDR3 sequence reads: CASSLQFGASTDTQYF. The CDR3 nucleotides read TGTGCCAGCAGCTTGCAGTTCGGGGCTAGCACAGATACGCAGTATTTT. Supplemented by reference TRBV7-9 and TRBJ2-3, the full variable domain reads DTGVSQNPRHKITKRGQNVTFRCDPISEHNRLYWYRQTLGQGPEFLTYFQNEAQLEKSRLLSDRFSAERPKGSFSTLEIQRTEQGDSAMYLCASSLQFGASTDTQYFGPGTRLTVL.

By sample fraction, this clone is medium-sized. CDR3 residues: CASSVADNTEAFF. For the CDR3, the DNA is TGTGCCAGCAGTGTTGCAGACAACACTGAAGCTTTCTTT. This chain uses TRBV2 with TRBJ1-1; D is undetermined. The CDR3 has 13 residues. Germline CDR1 is SNHLY and CDR2 is FYNNEI. Trimming took 4 bases from V and 2 from J, leaving 8 bases between them. Full variable domain (rest looked up from reference TRBV2 and TRBJ1-1): EPEVTQTPSHQVTQMGQEVILRCVPISNHLYFYWYRQILGQKVEFLVSFYNNEISEKSEIFDDQFSVERPDGSNFTLKIRSTKLEDSAMYFCASSVADNTEAFFGQGTRLTVV.

This chain links TRBV7-3 with TRBJ2-3; D is perhaps TRBD1 or TRBD2 (5 bases each). From germline, CDR1 is SGHTA and CDR2 FQGTGA. The CDR3 is 12 amino acids. With 5 bases removed from V and 6 bases from J, the gap between germline ends came to 9 bases. CDR3 in DNA: TGTGCCAGCAGCGGGACGGGGGATACGCAGTATTTT. It specifies CASSGTGDTQYF.

The chain links TRBV30 to TRBJ2-3; no clear D gene. V was trimmed by 2 bases and J by 2 bases, leaving 11 bases between them. Germline loops: CDR1 GTSNPN, CDR2 SVGIG (reference sequence). The CDR3 consists of 14 residues. CDR3 coding DNA: TGTGCCTGGAGTCACCCGTTCTACACAGATACGCAGTATTTT. Translating it yields CAWSHPFYTDTQYF.

The chain employs TRBV25-1 and TRBJ2-7; D ambiguous. Trimming removed 4 bases at V and 5 bases at J, with 18 bases between. The CDR3 covers 15 residues. CDR1 MGHDK and CDR2 SYGVNS come from the germline V gene. The chain's CDR3 is CASSGPGPPFHEQYF. The CDR3 DNA is TGTGCCAGCAGTGGGCCGGGCCCTCCCTTCCACGAGCAGTACTTC.

The V gene is TRBV7-2, the J gene TRBJ1-1; D not certain. The germline V and J ends were trimmed by 2 bases and 0 bases, with 10 bases remaining between them. The germline V gene has CDR1 SGHTA and CDR2 FQGNSA. The CDR3 contains 15 residues. The CDR3 nucleotides read TGTGCCAGCAGCTTATTTGCATATATGAACACTGAAGCTTTCTTT. It is translated as CASSLFAYMNTEAFF.

The chain is built from TRBV7-5 and TRBJ1-5. TRBV7-5 is shown as a pseudogene. The CDR3 totals 17 residues. This CDR3 reads CVRSLGGAINSNQPQHF. The CDR3 DNA is TGTGTCAGAAGCTTAGGGGGGGCAATTAATAGCAATCAGCCCCAGCATTTT.

The V call is TRBV7-2, the J call TRBJ1-4, with unresolved D. This CDR3 has 17 amino acids. The germline V gene has CDR1 SGHTA and CDR2 FQGNSA. Trimming stripped 5 bases from V and 10 bases from J, with 26 bases between. CDR3 coding DNA: TGTGCCAGCAGCCCAGACGGTTTGCAGGTGTTATCCGGAAAACTGTTTTTT. Protein: CASSPDGLQVLSGKLFF.

This clone was seen more than once but under ten times. The germline gene is not matched at one end of the junction; a read error may be the cause. The chain has TRBV10-2 and TRBJ2-7; D is ambiguous. From germline, CDR1 is WSHSY and CDR2 SAAADI. The CDR3 covers 12 residues. The CDR3 here is CASTEMSGEQYF. The CDR3 nucleotides read TGCGCCAGCACTGAGATGAGTGGGGAGCAGTACTTC.

The chain recombines TRBV27 with TRBJ2-7, with D maybe TRBD2 (6 bases). Trimming cost V 3 bases and J 6 bases, with 12 bases left between them. Germline-derived CDR1 and CDR2 are MNHEY and SMNVEV (reference sequence). The CDR3 covers 13 residues. CDR3 protein: CASSFGASVEQYF. CDR3 nucleotides: TGTGCCAGCAGTTTTGGGGCTAGCGTCGAGCAGTACTTC.

Worth noting for this clone: Sequence at one end of the junction differs from germline and may be a read error. This sequence joins TRBV19 and TRBJ1-1, with D unresolved. The CDR3 runs 13 residues. The germline V gene encodes CDR1 LNHDA and CDR2 SQIVND (reference sequence). The CDR3 DNA follows: TGTGCCAGCAGTAGCCAGGCGAACACTGAAGCTTTCTTT. Translated, it gives CASSSQANTEAFF. The complete variable domain, with remaining parts taken from reference TRBV19 and TRBJ1-1, reads DGGITQSPKYLFRKEGQNVTLSCEQNLNHDAMYWYRQDPGQGLRLIYYSQIVNDFQKGDIAEGYSVSREKKESFPLTVTSAQKNPTAFYLCASSSQANTEAFFGQGTRLTVV.

The chain is built from TRBV5-5 and TRBJ1-4; D perhaps matches TRBD1 (5 bases). Germline assignment: CDR1 SGHKS and CDR2 YYEKEE (reference sequence). This CDR3 region has 15 residues. Deletions cut 2 bases from V and 6 bases from J, with 14 bases between. This chain's CDR3 is CASSFYPTADEKLFF. CDR3 DNA: TGTGCCAGCAGCTTTTACCCGACAGCTGATGAAAAACTGTTTTTT.

The CDR3 region has the DNA TGTGCCAGCAGCCCACCCTCCAGGGGATTTGACACAGATACGCAGTATTTT. Its translation: CASSPPSRGFDTDTQYF. The chain combines TRBV9 with TRBJ2-3; possible D gene TRBD1, 6 bases. Germline CDR1 and CDR2: SGDLS and YYNGEE. V was pared by 4 bases and J by 2 bases, with 20 bases between. This CDR3 region has 17 residues.